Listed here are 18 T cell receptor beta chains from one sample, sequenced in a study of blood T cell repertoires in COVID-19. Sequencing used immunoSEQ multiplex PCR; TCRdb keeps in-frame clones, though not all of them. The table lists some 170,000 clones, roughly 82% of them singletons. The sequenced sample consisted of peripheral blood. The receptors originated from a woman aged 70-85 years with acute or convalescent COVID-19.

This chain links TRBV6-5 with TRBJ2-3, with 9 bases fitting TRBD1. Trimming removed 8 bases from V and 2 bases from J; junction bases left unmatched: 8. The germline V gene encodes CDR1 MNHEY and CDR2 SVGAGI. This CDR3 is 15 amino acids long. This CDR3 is CASQTGGSYTDTQYF. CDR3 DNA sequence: TGTGCCAGCCAGACAGGGGGGAGTTACACAGATACGCAGTATTTT.

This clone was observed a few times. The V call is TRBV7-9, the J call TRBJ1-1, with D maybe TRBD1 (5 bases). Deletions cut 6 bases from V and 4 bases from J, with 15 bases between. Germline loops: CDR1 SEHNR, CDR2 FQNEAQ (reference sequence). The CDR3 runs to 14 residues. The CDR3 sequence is CASRRLLGGTEAFF. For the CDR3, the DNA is TGTGCCAGCAGGCGACTTTTGGGGGGCACTGAAGCTTTCTTT.

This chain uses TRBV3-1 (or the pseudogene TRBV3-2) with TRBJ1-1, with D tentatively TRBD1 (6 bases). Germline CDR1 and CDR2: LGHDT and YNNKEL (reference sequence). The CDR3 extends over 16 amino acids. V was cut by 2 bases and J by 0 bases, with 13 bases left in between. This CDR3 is CASSQRPGQLNTEAFF. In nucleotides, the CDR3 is TGTGCCAGCAGCCAAAGGCCCGGACAGCTGAACACTGAAGCTTTCTTT.

This CDR3 reads CASSQATGNTEAFF. The CDR3 nucleotides read TGCGCCAGCAGCCAAGCCACAGGGAACACTGAAGCTTTCTTT. The chain recombines TRBV4-3 with TRBJ1-1, with a possible D match to TRBD1 (5 bases). Germline V gene data show CDR1 as LGHNA and CDR2 as YSLEER. The CDR3 length is 14 residues. V shed 1 base and J shed 1 base, with 7 bases lying between them.

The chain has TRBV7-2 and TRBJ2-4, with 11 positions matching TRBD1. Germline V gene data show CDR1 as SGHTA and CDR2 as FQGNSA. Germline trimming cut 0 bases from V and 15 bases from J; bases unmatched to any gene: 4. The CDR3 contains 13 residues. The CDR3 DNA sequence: TGTGCCAGCAGCTTAGCGGGACAGGGGGTCTCGTACTTC. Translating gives CASSLAGQGVSYF.

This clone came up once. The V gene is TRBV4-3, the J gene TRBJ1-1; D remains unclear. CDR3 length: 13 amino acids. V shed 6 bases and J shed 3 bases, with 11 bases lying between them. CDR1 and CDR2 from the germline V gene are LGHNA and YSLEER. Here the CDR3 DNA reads TGCGCCAGCAGGGGCGACCGATACACTGAAGCTTTCTTT. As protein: CASRGDRYTEAFF.

The CDR3 region is CATSRPRAPGEYF. In DNA, the CDR3 is TGTGCCACCAGCAGACCTCGGGCCCCGGGGGAGTACTTC. J is TRBJ2-5 and V is TRBV15; possibly TRBD2 for D (6 bases). Per the germline V gene, CDR1 is LNHNV and CDR2 is YYDKDF (reference sequence). The CDR3 loop spans 13 amino acids. The V and J ends lost 2 bases and 12 bases respectively, with 16 bases between them.

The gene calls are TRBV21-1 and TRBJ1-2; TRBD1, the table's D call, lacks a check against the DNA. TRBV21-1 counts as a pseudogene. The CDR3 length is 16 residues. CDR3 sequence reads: CASSKGGQGGNYGYTF. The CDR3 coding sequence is TGTGCCAGCAGCAAAGGAGGACAGGGAGGAAACTATGGCTACACCTTC.

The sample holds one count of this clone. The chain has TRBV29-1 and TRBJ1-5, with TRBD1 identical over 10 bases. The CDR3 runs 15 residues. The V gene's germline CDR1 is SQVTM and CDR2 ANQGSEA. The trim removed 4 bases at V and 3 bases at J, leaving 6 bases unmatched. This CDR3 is CSVVTRQGANQPQHF. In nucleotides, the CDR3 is TGCAGCGTTGTAACCAGACAGGGGGCCAATCAGCCCCAGCATTTT.

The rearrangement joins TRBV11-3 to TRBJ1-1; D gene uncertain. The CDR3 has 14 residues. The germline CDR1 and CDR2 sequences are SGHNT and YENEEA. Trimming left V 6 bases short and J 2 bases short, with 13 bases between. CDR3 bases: TGTGCCAGCAGTCTTAAACGGGGTAACACTGAAGCTTTCTTT. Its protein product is CASSLKRGNTEAFF.

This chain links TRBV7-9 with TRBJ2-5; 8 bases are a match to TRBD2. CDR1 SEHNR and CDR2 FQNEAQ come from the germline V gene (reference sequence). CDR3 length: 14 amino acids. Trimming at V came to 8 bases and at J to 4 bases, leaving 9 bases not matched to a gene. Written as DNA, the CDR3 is TGTGCCAGCTCAGCGGGGCTAGCGGGAGAGACCCAGTACTTC. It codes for CASSAGLAGETQYF.

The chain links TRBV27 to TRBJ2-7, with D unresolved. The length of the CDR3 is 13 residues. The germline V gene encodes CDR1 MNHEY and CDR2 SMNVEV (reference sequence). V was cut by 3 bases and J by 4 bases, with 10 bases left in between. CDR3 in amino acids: CASSFMGSYEQYF. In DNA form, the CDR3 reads TGTGCCAGCAGTTTTATGGGCTCTTACGAGCAGTACTTC.

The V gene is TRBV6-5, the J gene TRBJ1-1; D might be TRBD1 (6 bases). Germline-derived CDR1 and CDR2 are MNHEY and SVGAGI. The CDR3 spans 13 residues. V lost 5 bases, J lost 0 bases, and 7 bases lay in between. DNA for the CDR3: TGTGCCAGCAGTAGACAGGTGAACACTGAAGCTTTCTTT. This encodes CASSRQVNTEAFF.

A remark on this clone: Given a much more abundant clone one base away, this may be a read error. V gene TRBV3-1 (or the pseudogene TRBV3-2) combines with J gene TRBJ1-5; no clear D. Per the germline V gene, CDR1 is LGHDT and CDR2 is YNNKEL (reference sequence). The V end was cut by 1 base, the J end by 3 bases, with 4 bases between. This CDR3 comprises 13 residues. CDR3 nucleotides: TGTGCCAGCAGCCAAGCTCTCAATCAGCCCCAGCATTTT. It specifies CASSQALNQPQHF.

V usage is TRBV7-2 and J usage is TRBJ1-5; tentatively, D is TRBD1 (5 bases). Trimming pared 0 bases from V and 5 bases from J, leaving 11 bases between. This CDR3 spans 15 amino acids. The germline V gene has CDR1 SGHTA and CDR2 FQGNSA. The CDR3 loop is CASSLAGGGDQPQHF. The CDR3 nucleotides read TGTGCCAGCAGCTTAGCGGGGGGTGGGGATCAGCCCCAGCATTTT.

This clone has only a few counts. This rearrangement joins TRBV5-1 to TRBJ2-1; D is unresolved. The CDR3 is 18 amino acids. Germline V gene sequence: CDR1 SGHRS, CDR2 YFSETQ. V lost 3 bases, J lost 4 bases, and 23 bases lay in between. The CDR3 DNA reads TGCGCCAGCAGCTCGCCGGAGAGAGCTGACGCGAAATACAATGAGCAGTTCTTC. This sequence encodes CASSSPERADAKYNEQFF.

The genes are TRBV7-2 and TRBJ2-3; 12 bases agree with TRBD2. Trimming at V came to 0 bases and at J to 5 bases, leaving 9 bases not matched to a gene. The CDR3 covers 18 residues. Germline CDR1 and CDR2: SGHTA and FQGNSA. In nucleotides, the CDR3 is TGTGCCAGCAGCTTAGCCACGCTAGCGGGAGGGTTTGTAGATACGCAGTATTTT. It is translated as CASSLATLAGGFVDTQYF.

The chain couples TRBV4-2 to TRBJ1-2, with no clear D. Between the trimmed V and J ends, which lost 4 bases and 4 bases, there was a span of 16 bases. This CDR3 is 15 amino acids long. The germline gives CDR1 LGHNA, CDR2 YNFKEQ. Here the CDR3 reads CASSPSAGNSYGYTF. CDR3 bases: TGTGCCAGCAGCCCCTCGGCCGGTAACAGCTATGGCTACACCTTC.